This T cell receptor beta chain was sequenced during a study of cytotoxic CD8 clonotypes in ibrutinib-treated CLL (dated by TCRdb to the early 2020s). Concerning the study at large: The cohort was composed of under 12 relapsed/refractory and about 15 treatment-naive patients; IGHV unmutated status was identified in some 17 patients. Cryopreserved peripheral blood mononuclear cells were obtained prior to treatment, at the time of response, and at either disease progression or sustained remission. Partial responses were observed in about 24 patients and complete responses in 2; after a median follow-up of roughly 72 months, remission was maintained in around 14 patients and progression was observed in approximately twelve. Response samples were taken after a median of about a year on treatment, ranging from 6 to 36 months. Samples averaged approximately 260,000 productive templates and about 94,000 productive rearrangements. Every sample from remission and from progressive disease was obtained while the patients were still on ibrutinib. Longitudinal samples were available for about 30% of the roughly 90 trial participants.

On the study overall, not on this receptor specifically: Clonality increased at ibrutinib response, stayed stable in sustained remission, and fell back toward baseline at progression. Lymph node repertoires were not examined, and the timing of sampling was not matched between patients in sustained remission and those whose disease progressed. Baseline clonality exceeded that of age-matched healthy donors and correlated strongly with circulating CD8+ T-cell counts. Public clonotypes were found to be uncommon and were observed to contract or remain stable during treatment; the increase in clonality was shown to reflect expansion of private clonotypes at ibrutinib response.

This clone was detected ten times or more. What antigen it recognizes has not been identified. No much larger clone is present one base from it, and per-base qualities are unavailable. A MiSeq instrument was used for deep resolution sequencing, which targeted depths ranging from 1 in 1 million up to 1 in 200,000 T cells, with coverage averaging 10x for each clonotype. The immunoSEQ hsTCRB Kit was used to generate TCR beta libraries. On the authors' methods: Data were analyzed with ImmunoSEQ Data Assistant and ImmunoSEQ Analyzer, with V, D and J genes assigned per IMGT definitions. Clonality was computed as one minus normalized Shannon entropy of productive rearrangement frequencies, ranging from 0 to 1. Public clonotype analysis was restricted to overrepresented clonotypes comprising at least 0.05% of each patient's repertoire. Some 13 repertoires from age-matched healthy donors, obtained from immuneACCESS, served as clonality controls. Imported from immuneACCESS, the table was reduced by TCRdb to in-frame sequences with V and J called. These copies leave out some clones; in studies compared against another copy, an unresolved V gene accounts for under half, and the cause of the remainder is not known. The V and J calls and clone size are taken from that table; D and trimming were inferred from the DNA. Across this sample there are about 140,000 clones, with 80% seen only once. The ten largest clones represent about 7.4% of the sample.

For TCR beta library preparation, roughly 2.1 micrograms of genomic DNA was extracted from cryopreserved PBMCs. Longitudinal blood samples from CLL patients on ibrutinib monotherapy underwent high-throughput TCR beta sequencing. The patients were enrolled in a single-center, open-label phase 2 trial of ibrutinib monotherapy. The receptor comes from a human donor with chronic lymphocytic leukemia. This specimen consisted of PBMCs, obtained after 36 months of ibrutinib treatment.

The DNA sequence is as follows: TGTGCCAGTAGTATAAGTGGGGCAGGGCCACGCGGGGATACGCAGTATTTT. Its protein is CASSISGAGPRGDTQYF. This chain joins TRBV19 to TRBJ2-3; the D call is tentative, TRBD1 or TRBD2, as each matches 5 bases. CDR1 and CDR2 are drawn from the germline V gene (reference sequence): LNHDA, SQIVND. V is reduced by 2 bases and J by 6 bases, leaving a spacing of 21 bases between them. The CDR3 covers 17 residues, taking in both the cysteine and the phenylalanine. The kept DNA is CDR3 alone, 51 bases in frame from the first base.